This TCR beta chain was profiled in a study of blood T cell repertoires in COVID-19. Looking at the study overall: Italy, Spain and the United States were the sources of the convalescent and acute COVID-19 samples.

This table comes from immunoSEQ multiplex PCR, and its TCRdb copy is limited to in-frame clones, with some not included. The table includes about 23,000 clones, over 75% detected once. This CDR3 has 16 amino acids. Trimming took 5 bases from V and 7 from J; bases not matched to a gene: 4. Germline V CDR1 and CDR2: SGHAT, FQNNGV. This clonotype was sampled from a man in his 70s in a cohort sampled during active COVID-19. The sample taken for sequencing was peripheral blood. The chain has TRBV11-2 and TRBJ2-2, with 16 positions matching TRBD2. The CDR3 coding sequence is TGTGCCAGCAGCCCGGGACTAGCGGGAGGGATCGGGGAGCTGTTTTTT. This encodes CASSPGLAGGIGELFF.